The 14 T cell receptor beta chains below were found in one sample sequenced in a study of blood T cell repertoires in COVID-19 (dated by TCRdb to 2019 to 2021). The method was the immunoSEQ multiplex PCR assay. Imported from immuneACCESS, the table was reduced by TCRdb to in-frame sequences with V and J called. These copies leave out some clones; in studies compared against another copy, an unresolved V gene accounts for under half, and the cause of the remainder is not known. Recorded for this sample are some 670,000 clones; 85% to 90% of them occurred a single time. Of the sample, 0.2% to 0.3% falls within the top ten clones. The sample was peripheral blood. These TCRs come from a woman aged 18-29 years with acute or convalescent COVID-19.

The chain carries TRBV2 and TRBJ1-6, with D possibly being TRBD1 (6 bases). The CDR3 has 14 residues. Germline-derived CDR1 and CDR2 are SNHLY and FYNNEI. V shed 8 bases and J shed 6 bases, with 14 bases lying between them. DNA for the CDR3: TGTGCCAGCCTCTTTGGGGGCCCTAATTCACCCCTCCACTTT. It encodes CASLFGGPNSPLHF.

The rearrangement joins TRBV24-1 to TRBJ2-1; 11 bases line up with TRBD2. From germline, CDR1 is KGHDR and CDR2 SFDVKD. After removal of 3 bases from V and 6 bases from J, the junction contained 12 bases not matched to a gene. This CDR3 contains 18 residues. The CDR3, as DNA: TGTGCCACCAGTGATCCAGGTAGCGGGGGGGCAGGGGTCAATGAGCAGTTCTTC. It encodes CATSDPGSGGAGVNEQFF.

The chain employs TRBV7-8 and TRBJ2-7, with 9 bases aligning to TRBD1. CDR3 size: 14 residues. Looked up from germline, CDR1 is SGHVS and CDR2 is FQNEAQ. After removal of 4 bases from V and 3 bases from J, the junction contained 4 bases not matched to a gene. The CDR3 DNA sequence: TGTGCCAGCAGCTCAGGACAGGGGTACTACGAGCAGTACTTC. Protein product: CASSSGQGYYEQYF.

CDR3 loop: CASTLNRAGTGELFF. CDR3 bases: TGTGCCAGCACCCTCAACAGGGCCGGGACCGGGGAGCTGTTTTTT. The chain joins TRBV6-5 to TRBJ2-2; the D gene is possibly TRBD1 (6 bases). This CDR3 has 15 residues. The ends were cut back, 7 bases at V and 5 bases at J, with 17 bases in the middle. Germline CDR1 MNHEY, CDR2 SVGAGI.

The rearrangement joins TRBV6-1 to TRBJ2-1; TRBD2 is a possible D gene (7 bases). Germline loops: CDR1 MNHNS, CDR2 SASEGT. Deletions cut 8 bases from V and 0 bases from J, with 17 bases between. There are 16 residues in the CDR3. The CDR3 region is CASGASGQSSYNEQFF. CDR3 in DNA: TGTGCCAGCGGTGCTAGCGGACAGAGCTCCTACAATGAGCAGTTCTTC.

This clone was counted once. Additional DNA sequences in this sample encode the identical CDR3. The V gene is TRBV5-1, the J gene TRBJ1-1, with D tentatively TRBD1 (5 bases). From germline, CDR1 is SGHRS and CDR2 YFSETQ. V was trimmed by 0 bases and J by 5 bases, leaving 11 bases between them. The CDR3 consists of 14 residues. The CDR3 loop is CASSLGQGGTEAFF. The CDR3, as DNA: TGCGCCAGCAGCTTGGGGCAGGGAGGGACTGAAGCTTTCTTT.

The V and J genes are TRBV6-5 and TRBJ1-2, with 10 positions matching TRBD1. CDR1 is MNHEY, CDR2 SVGAGI, per germline. This CDR3 has 15 residues. V was pared by 6 bases and J by 8 bases, with 12 bases of the junction left unmatched. In nucleotides, the CDR3 is TGTGCCAGCAGGATACCGGGACAGGGGACAGGAGGCTACACCTTC. This sequence encodes CASRIPGQGTGGYTF.

The chain employs TRBV7-2 and TRBJ2-7; weak D call: TRBD2 (6 bases). The CDR3 has 13 amino acids. The ends were cut back, 5 bases at V and 3 bases at J, with 11 bases in the middle. Looked up from germline, CDR1 is SGHTA and CDR2 is FQGNSA. Here the CDR3 DNA reads TGTGCCAGCAGCGTCGGGGACTTCTACGAGCAGTACTTC. This gives the protein CASSVGDFYEQYF.

The chain combines TRBV6-1 with TRBJ1-1, with TRBD1 matching over 9 bases. This CDR3 region has 17 residues. CDR1 is MNHNS, CDR2 SASEGT, per germline. V was pared by 4 bases and J by 2 bases, with 11 bases of the junction left unmatched. This CDR3 reads CASSAYGGTGSNTEAFF. The CDR3 nucleotides read TGTGCCAGCAGTGCCTACGGGGGGACAGGGTCCAACACTGAAGCTTTCTTT.

J is TRBJ1-5 and V is TRBV30; D is ambiguous. The CDR3 covers 13 residues. In germline, CDR1 is GTSNPN, CDR2 SVGIG (reference sequence). V lost 4 bases, J lost 0 bases, and 7 bases lay in between. CDR3 residues: CAWTRASNQPQHF. The CDR3 DNA reads as TGTGCCTGGACCCGAGCTAGCAATCAGCCCCAGCATTTT.

The V and J genes are TRBV5-6 and TRBJ2-1, with 9 bases identical to TRBD1. The CDR3 loop spans 14 amino acids. Trimming cost V 5 bases and J 7 bases; bases outside gene matches: 7. Germline CDR1 SGHDT, CDR2 YYEEEE. DNA for the CDR3: TGTGCCAGCAGAGTCCGGGACAGGGTAAATGAGCAGTTCTTC. As protein: CASRVRDRVNEQFF.

The genes are TRBV18 and TRBJ2-2, with TRBD1 identical over 10 bases. Germline values: CDR1 KGHSH, CDR2 LQKENI. CDR3 length: 15 residues. The J segment lost 9 bases and the V segment lost 0 bases, leaving 4 bases of the junction unmatched. The CDR3 DNA follows: TGTGCCAGCTCACCACCGGGACAGGGGAACAGGGAGCTGTTTTTT. Residues: CASSPPGQGNRELFF.

The chain has TRBV6-5 and TRBJ1-2; no firm D call. The CDR3 runs to 16 residues. V gave up 2 bases and J gave up 3 bases, with 16 bases separating them. The V gene's germline CDR1 is MNHEY and CDR2 SVGAGI. CDR3 in DNA: TGTGCCAGCAGTTACGGTCGGCCAGGAAAATACTATGGCTACACCTTC. It specifies CASSYGRPGKYYGYTF.

The chain links TRBV15 to TRBJ1-2; no firm D call. V lost 0 bases and J lost 3, with 20 bases in between. Per germline, CDR1 LNHNV and CDR2 YYDKDF (reference sequence). The CDR3 loop spans 18 amino acids. The CDR3 bases are TGTGCCACCAGCAGAGATCTCTCGGGGATTGGTTCAGACTATGGCTACACCTTC. Protein product: CATSRDLSGIGSDYGYTF.